This T cell receptor beta chain was identified in a study of blood T cell repertoires in COVID-19. The overall study: Samples came from the United States, Italy and Spain, spanning acute and convalescent COVID-19. In each case, the material was cDNA or gDNA derived from T cells, B-cell-depleted T cells, or PBMCs.

Unmatched junction bases numbered 2, after V lost 3 bases and J lost 9 bases. CDR3 length equals 12 residues. Under the authors' procedure: Reference gene primer amplification yielded estimated nucleated cell counts. Method: immunoSEQ multiplex PCR; TCRdb's copy keeps in-frame clones and lacks some. Clonal size and the V and J genes are those of that table, whereas D and trimming came from the DNA. The sample holds 65,000 to 90,000 clones; approximately 79% are singletons and the top ten take about 25%. This clonotype originated in a man between 60 and 75 years old with active or convalescent COVID-19. The rearrangement links TRBV12-3 or TRBV12-4 to TRBJ1-5; 7 positions match TRBD1. The sequencing input was peripheral blood. CDR3 in amino acids: CASSFGTAPQHF. The CDR3 DNA reads TGTGCCAGCAGTTTCGGGACAGCGCCCCAGCATTTT.